This T cell receptor (beta chain) was observed in a study of T cell repertoires in cytomegalovirus infection. At the level of the study: Indications came from public TCR beta signatures; they pointed to CMV infection and to a matching HLA type. Whole-study results and caveats: Accumulated public TCR beta family frequency recognized individuals carrying CMV together with the relevant HLA. Dominating the ex vivo response were HLA-C-restricted CMV-specific TCR beta clonotypes.

TCRdb recomputed calls from the reads with MiXCR, one row per CDR3 protein. In the table there are under 800,000 distinct CDR3 sequences, approximately 24% of which are singletons. Germline values: CDR1 SNHLY, CDR2 FYNNEI. Trimming removed 3 bases from V and 0 bases from J; junction bases left unmatched: 5. The CDR3 runs 16 residues. This clonotype has just one count. Its antigen is undetermined. A much more abundant neighbour one base away suggests this may be a read error. Because the CDR3 is missing its conserved closing phenylalanine or tryptophan, this is likely a read error. This sequence originates from a human donor in good health (CMV status not recorded). Some clones in this sample may be carry-over from other donors' samples. The chain is built from TRBV2 and TRBJ2-3; TRBD2 aligns across 8 bases. Sequencing used CD8+ T cells from PBMCs. The CDR3 is CASSDNQRGSTDTQYL. DNA of the CDR3: TGTGCCAGCAGTGATAACCAGCGGGGGAGCACAGATACGCAGTATTTG.